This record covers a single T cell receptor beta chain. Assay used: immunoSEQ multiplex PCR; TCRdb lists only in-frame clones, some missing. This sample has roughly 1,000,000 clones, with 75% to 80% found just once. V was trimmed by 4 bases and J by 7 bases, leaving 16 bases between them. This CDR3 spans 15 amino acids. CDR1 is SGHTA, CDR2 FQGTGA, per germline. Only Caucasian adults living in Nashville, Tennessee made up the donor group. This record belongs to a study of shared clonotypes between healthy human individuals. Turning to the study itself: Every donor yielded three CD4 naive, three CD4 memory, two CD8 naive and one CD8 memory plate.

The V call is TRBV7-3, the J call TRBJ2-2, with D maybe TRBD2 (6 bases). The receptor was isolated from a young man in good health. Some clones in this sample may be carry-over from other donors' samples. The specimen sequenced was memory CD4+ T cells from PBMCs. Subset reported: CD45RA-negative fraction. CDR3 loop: CASSWRGEIGGELFF. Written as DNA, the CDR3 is TGTGCCAGCAGCTGGAGGGGTGAGATCGGCGGGGAGCTGTTTTTT.